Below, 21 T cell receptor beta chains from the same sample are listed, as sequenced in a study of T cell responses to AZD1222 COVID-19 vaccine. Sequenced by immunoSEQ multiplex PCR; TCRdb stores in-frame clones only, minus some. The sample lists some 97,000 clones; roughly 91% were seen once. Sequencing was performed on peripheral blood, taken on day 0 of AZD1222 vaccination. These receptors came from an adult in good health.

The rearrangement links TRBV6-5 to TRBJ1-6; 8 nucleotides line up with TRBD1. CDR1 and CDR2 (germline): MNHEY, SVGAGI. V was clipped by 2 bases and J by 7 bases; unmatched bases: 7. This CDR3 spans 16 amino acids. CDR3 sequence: CASSYTGQGYNSPLHF. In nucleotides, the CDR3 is TGTGCCAGCAGTTACACCGGACAGGGTTACAATTCACCCCTCCACTTT.

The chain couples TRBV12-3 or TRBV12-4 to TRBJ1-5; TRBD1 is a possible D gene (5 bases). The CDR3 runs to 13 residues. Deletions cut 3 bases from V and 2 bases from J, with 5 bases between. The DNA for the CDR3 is TGTGCCAGCAGTTTCAGGGGCAATCAGCCCCAGCATTTT. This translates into CASSFRGNQPQHF.

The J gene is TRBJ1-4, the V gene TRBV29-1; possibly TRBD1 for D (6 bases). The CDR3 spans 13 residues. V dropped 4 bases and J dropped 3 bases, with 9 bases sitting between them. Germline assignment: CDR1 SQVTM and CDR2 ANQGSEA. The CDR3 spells CSVGRGSNEKLFF. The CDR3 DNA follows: TGCAGCGTTGGTAGGGGGTCTAATGAAAAACTGTTTTTT. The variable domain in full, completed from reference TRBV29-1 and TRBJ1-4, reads SAVISQKPSRDICQRGTSLTIQCQVDSQVTMMFWYRQQPGQSLTLIATANQGSEATYESGFVIDKFPISRPNLTFSTLTVSNMSPEDSSIYLCSVGRGSNEKLFFGSGTQLSVL.

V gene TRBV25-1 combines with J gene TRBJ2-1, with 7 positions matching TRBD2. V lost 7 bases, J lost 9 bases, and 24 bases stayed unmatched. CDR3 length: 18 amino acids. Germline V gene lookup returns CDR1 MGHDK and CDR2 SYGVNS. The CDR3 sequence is CASTPSTVEGGPFIEQFF. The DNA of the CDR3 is TGTGCCAGCACCCCCTCGACTGTCGAGGGAGGGCCCTTTATTGAGCAGTTCTTC.

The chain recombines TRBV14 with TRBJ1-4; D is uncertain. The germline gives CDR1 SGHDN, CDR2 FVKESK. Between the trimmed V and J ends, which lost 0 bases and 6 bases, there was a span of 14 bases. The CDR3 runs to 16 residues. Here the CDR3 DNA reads TGTGCCAGCAGCCAAGATCAGCGGCCGAGCTATGAAAAACTGTTTTTT. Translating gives CASSQDQRPSYEKLFF.

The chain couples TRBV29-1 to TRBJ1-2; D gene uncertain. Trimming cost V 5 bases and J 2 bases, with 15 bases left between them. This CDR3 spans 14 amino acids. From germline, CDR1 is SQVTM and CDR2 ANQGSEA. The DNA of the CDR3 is TGCAGCGTTAGTCCCACAACAGAAAACTATGGCTACACCTTC. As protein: CSVSPTTENYGYTF.

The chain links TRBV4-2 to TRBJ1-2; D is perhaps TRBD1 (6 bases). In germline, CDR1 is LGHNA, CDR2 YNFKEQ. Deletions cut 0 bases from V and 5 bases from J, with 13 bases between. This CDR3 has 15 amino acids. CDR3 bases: TGTGCCAGCAGCCAAGATTTACAGGGATGGTATGGCTACACCTTC. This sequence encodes CASSQDLQGWYGYTF.

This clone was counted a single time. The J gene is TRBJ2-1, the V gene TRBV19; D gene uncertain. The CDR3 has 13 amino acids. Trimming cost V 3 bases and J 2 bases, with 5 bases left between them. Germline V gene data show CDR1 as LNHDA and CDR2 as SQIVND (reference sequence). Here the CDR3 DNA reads TGTGCCAGTAGTATGAATCCCTACAATGAGCAGTTCTTC. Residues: CASSMNPYNEQFF.

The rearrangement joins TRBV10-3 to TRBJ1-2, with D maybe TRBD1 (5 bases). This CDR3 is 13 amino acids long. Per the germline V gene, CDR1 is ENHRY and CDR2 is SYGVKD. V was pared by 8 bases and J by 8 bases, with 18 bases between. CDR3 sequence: CAIGPGILDGYTF. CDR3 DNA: TGTGCCATCGGACCAGGGATATTGGACGGCTACACCTTC.

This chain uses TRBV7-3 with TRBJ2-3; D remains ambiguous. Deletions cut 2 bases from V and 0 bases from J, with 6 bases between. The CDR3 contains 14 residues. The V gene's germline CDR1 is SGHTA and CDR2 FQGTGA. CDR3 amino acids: CASSLGPSTDTQYF. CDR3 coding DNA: TGTGCCAGCAGCTTAGGTCCAAGCACAGATACGCAGTATTTT.

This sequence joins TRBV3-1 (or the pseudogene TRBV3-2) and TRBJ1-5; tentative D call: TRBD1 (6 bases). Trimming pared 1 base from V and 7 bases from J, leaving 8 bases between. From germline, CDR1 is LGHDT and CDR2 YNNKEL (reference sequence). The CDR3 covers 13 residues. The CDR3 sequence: CASSQGTAQPQHF. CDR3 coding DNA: TGTGCCAGCAGCCAAGGGACAGCCCAGCCCCAGCATTTT.

CDR3 sequence reads: CASRSRPSGSDEQYF. Here the CDR3 DNA reads TGTGCCAGCAGATCGAGGCCTAGCGGGAGTGACGAGCAGTACTTC. The chain links TRBV27 to TRBJ2-7, with 10 bases that match TRBD2. V lost 6 bases and J lost 5; bases outside the gene matches: 10. The CDR3 extends over 15 amino acids. Germline V gene sequence: CDR1 MNHEY, CDR2 SMNVEV (reference sequence).

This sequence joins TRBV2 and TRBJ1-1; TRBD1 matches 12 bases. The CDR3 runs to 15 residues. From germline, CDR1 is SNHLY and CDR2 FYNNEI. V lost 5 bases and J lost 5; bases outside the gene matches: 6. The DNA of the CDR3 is TGTGCCAGCAGTTGGGACAGGGGGCGAGAAACTGAAGCTTTCTTT. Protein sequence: CASSWDRGRETEAFF.

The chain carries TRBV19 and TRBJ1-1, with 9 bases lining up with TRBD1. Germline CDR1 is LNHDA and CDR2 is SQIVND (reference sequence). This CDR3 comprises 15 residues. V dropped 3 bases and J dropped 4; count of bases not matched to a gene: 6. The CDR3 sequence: CASSISGTGFTEAFF. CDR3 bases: TGTGCCAGTAGTATCTCTGGGACAGGGTTCACTGAAGCTTTCTTT.

In DNA form, the CDR3 reads TGCGCCAGCAGCCAAGATGGGGGGCGGGCTGGGAACACTGAAGCTTTCTTT. It is translated as CASSQDGGRAGNTEAFF. The chain carries TRBV4-1 and TRBJ1-1, with D tentatively TRBD1 (6 bases). The CDR3 has 17 residues. CDR1 is MGHRA, CDR2 YSYEKL, per germline. V shed 0 bases and J shed 1 base, with 15 bases lying between them.

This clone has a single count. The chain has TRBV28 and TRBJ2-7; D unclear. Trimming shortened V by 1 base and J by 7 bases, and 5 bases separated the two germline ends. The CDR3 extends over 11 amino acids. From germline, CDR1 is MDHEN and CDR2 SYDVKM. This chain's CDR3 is CASSLSQEQYF. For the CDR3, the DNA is TGTGCCAGCAGTTTATCACAGGAGCAGTACTTC. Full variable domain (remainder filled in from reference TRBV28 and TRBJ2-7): DVKVTQSSRYLVKRTGEKVFLECVQDMDHENMFWYRQDPGLGLRLIYFSYDVKMKEKGDIPEGYSVSREKKERFSLILESASTNQTSMYLCASSLSQEQYFGPGTRLTVT.

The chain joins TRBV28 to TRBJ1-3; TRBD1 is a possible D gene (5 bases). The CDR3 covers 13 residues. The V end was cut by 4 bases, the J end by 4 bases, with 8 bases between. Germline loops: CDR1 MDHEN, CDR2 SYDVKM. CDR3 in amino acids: CASSSGPGNTIYF. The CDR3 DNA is TGTGCCAGCAGTTCAGGGCCCGGAAACACCATATATTTT.

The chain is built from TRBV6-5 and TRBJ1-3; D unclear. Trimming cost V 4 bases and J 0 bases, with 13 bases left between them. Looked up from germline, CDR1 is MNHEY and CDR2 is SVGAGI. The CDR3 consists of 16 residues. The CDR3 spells CASSSLTRSSGNTIYF. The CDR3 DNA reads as TGTGCCAGCAGTTCCCTCACACGTAGCTCTGGAAACACCATATATTTT.

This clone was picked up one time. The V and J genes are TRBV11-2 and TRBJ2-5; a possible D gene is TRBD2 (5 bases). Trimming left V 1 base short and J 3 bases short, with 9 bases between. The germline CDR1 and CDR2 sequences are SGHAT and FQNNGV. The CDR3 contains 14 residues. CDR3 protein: CASSLVSGKETQYF. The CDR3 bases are TGTGCCAGCAGCTTAGTGAGCGGAAAAGAGACCCAGTACTTC.

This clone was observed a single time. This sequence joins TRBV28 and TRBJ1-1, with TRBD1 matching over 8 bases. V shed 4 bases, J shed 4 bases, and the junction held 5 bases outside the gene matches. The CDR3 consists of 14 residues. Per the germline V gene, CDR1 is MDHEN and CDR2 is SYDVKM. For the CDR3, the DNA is TGTGCCAGCAGTTCAGGGGGCAAGGGCACTGAAGCTTTCTTT. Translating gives CASSSGGKGTEAFF.

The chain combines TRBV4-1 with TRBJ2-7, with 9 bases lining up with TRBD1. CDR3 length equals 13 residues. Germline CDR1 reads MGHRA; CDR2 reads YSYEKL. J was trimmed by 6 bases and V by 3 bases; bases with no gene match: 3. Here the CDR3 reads CASSHQGQGEQYF. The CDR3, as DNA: TGCGCCAGCAGCCACCAGGGACAGGGCGAGCAGTACTTC.